These 21 T cell receptor beta chains share one sample of origin, sequenced in a study of Graves' ophthalmopathy and Graves' hyperthyroidism. From RNA, the CDR3 regions of TCR beta chains were amplified and sequenced. Scientists carried out first-round RT-PCR using HTBI primers and then a second-round multiplex PCR. TCRdb ran MiXCR on the multiplex PCR reads and lists one entry per CDR3 protein. The sample includes around 1,200,000 distinct CDR3 sequences, roughly 35% seen only once; the top ten take 11%. Sequencing used peripheral blood or thyroid tissue (not recorded which). The receptors were gathered from an adult man with Graves' hyperthyroidism.

This clonotype occurred a few times. V gene TRBV2 combines with J gene TRBJ1-5, with 11 bases matching TRBD1. Germline CDR1 reads SNHLY; CDR2 reads FYNNEI. The length of the CDR3 is 14 residues. With 4 bases clipped from V and 7 bases from J, the junction kept 3 bases outside the gene matches. Written as DNA, the CDR3 is TGTGCCAGCAGTGGGACAGGGGGCGAACAGCCCCAGCATTTT. The encoded protein is CASSGTGGEQPQHF.

The J gene is TRBJ2-7, the V gene TRBV15, with D possibly matching TRBD1 (9 bases). Germline CDR1 is LNHNV and CDR2 is YYDKDF (reference sequence). V shed 0 bases and J shed 0 bases, with 21 bases lying between them. This CDR3 contains 19 residues. Here the CDR3 DNA reads TGTGCCACCAGCAGAGATCGACAGGGGGTCACTAGCGGCTCCTACGAGCAGTACTTC. Translating gives CATSRDRQGVTSGSYEQYF.

This clonotype showed up just once. Possible read error: a much larger clone is one base away. V gene TRBV5-4 combines with J gene TRBJ1-6, with no clear D. V was shortened by 1 base and J by 7 bases, with 6 bases between the two germline ends. Germline CDR1 is SGHNT and CDR2 is YYREEE (reference sequence). CDR3 size: 13 residues. The CDR3 nucleotides read TGTGCCAGCAGCTTGATGAAGAATTCACCCCTCCACTTT. Protein: CASSLMKNSPLHF.

This clonotype was seen ten or more times. The chain has TRBV29-1 and TRBJ1-3; unclear D gene. The CDR3 runs to 11 residues. Germline CDR1 SQVTM, CDR2 ANQGSEA. For the CDR3, the DNA is TGCAGTTGGAGCTCTGGAAACACCATATATTTT. This encodes CSWSSGNTIYF.

The chain combines TRBV7-9 with TRBJ2-5, with 9 nucleotides matching TRBD2. Per the germline V gene, CDR1 is SEHNR and CDR2 is FQNEAQ (reference sequence). The CDR3 is made up of 18 amino acids. V dropped 0 bases and J dropped 3; count of bases not matched to a gene: 11. Here the CDR3 reads CASSLAPILAGVKETQYF. The CDR3 DNA is TGTGCCAGCAGCTTAGCACCGATTTTAGCGGGAGTGAAAGAGACCCAGTACTTC.

V usage is TRBV11-2 and J usage is TRBJ1-4; D perhaps matches TRBD1 (5 bases). The germline V and J ends were trimmed by 5 bases and 1 base, with 11 bases remaining between them. Germline CDR1 reads SGHAT; CDR2 reads FQNNGV. CDR3 length equals 15 residues. CDR3 sequence reads: CASSPRGGTNEKLFF. CDR3 nucleotide sequence: TGTGCCAGCAGCCCCCGGGGGGGAACTAATGAAAAACTGTTTTTT.

This clonotype was observed a handful of times. This chain connects TRBV10-3 to TRBJ2-6; no clear D. V lost 9 bases, J lost 0 bases, and 6 bases lay in between. There are 13 residues in the CDR3. Germline V gene sequence: CDR1 ENHRY, CDR2 SYGVKD. In DNA form, the CDR3 reads TGTGCCATTACCCACTCTGGGGCCAACGTCCTGACTTTC. It yields the protein CAITHSGANVLTF.

The chain combines TRBV20-1 with TRBJ2-6, with D possibly being TRBD1 (6 bases). The CDR3 spans 18 residues. CDR1 is DFQATT, CDR2 SNEGSKA, per germline (reference sequence). V was pared by 0 bases and J by 0 bases, with 15 bases between. This CDR3 reads CSARDSTGRSSGANVLTF. DNA of the CDR3: TGCAGTGCTAGAGACTCGACAGGAAGGAGCTCTGGGGCCAACGTCCTGACTTTC.

V and J are TRBV10-3 and TRBJ1-2, with TRBD1 as a possible D gene (5 bases). Germline CDR1 ENHRY, CDR2 SYGVKD. The CDR3 consists of 14 residues. The germline V and J ends were trimmed by 2 bases and 8 bases, with 15 bases remaining between them. The CDR3 sequence: CAISEGGGAIGYTF. Here the CDR3 DNA reads TGTGCCATCAGTGAGGGGGGAGGGGCCATCGGCTACACCTTC.

This clonotype was seen repeatedly, ten times or more. The chain joins TRBV19 to TRBJ1-5; possibly TRBD1 for D (6 bases). V was pared by 10 bases and J by 0 bases, with 16 bases between. Germline V gene sequence: CDR1 LNHDA, CDR2 SQIVND (reference sequence). This CDR3 is 15 amino acids long. CDR3 sequence (DNA): TGTGCCACCCAGGAGGGGGGCTTTAGCAATCAGCCCCAGCATTTT. Translation gives CATQEGGFSNQPQHF.

This clonotype was recorded many times. CDR3 amino acids: CSARDPQVNKQYF. CDR3 DNA: TGCAGTGCTAGAGATCCCCAGGTGAATAAGCAGTACTTC. The chain combines TRBV20-1 with TRBJ2-7; unclear D gene. The germline gives CDR1 DFQATT, CDR2 SNEGSKA (reference sequence). The CDR3 sequence is 13 residues long. Between the trimmed V and J ends, which lost 0 bases and 8 bases, there was a span of 14 bases.

The chain joins TRBV6-5 to TRBJ1-4, with D possibly being TRBD1 (6 bases). V was shortened by 5 bases and J by 4 bases, with 11 bases between the two germline ends. This CDR3 has 14 residues. Germline V gives CDR1 MNHEY, CDR2 SVGAGI. CDR3 loop: CASSRGTRNEKLFF. The CDR3 DNA sequence: TGTGCCAGCAGTCGCGGGACACGTAATGAAAAACTGTTTTTT.

This clonotype came up a few times. This sequence joins TRBV19 and TRBJ2-7, with D possibly matching TRBD2 (5 bases). The CDR3 is made up of 12 amino acids. V gave up 3 bases and J gave up 6 bases, with 9 bases separating them. Germline V lookup: CDR1 LNHDA, CDR2 SQIVND (reference sequence). The CDR3, as DNA: TGTGCCAGTAGTATTTCGGGGATCGAGCAGTACTTC. It codes for CASSISGIEQYF.

This sequence joins TRBV5-6 and TRBJ1-6; D may be TRBD1 (5 bases). Between the trimmed V and J ends, which lost 3 bases and 11 bases, there was a span of 9 bases. CDR3 length equals 12 residues. CDR1 and CDR2 from the germline V gene are SGHDT and YYEEEE. The chain's CDR3 is CASSWGSAPLHF. Here the CDR3 DNA reads TGTGCCAGCAGCTGGGGGTCGGCACCCCTCCACTTT.

In nucleotides, the CDR3 is TGTGCCAGCACCTGGCAGGACACACTCACTGAAGCTTTCTTT. Translated: CASTWQDTLTEAFF. This chain links TRBV11-2 with TRBJ1-1; D is possibly TRBD1 (5 bases). Trimming shortened V by 7 bases and J by 4 bases, and 16 bases separated the two germline ends. The germline gives CDR1 SGHAT, CDR2 FQNNGV. This CDR3 spans 14 amino acids.

This clonotype was seen a handful of times. The V call is TRBV20-1, the J call TRBJ1-5; perhaps TRBD1 as D (6 bases). CDR1 DFQATT and CDR2 SNEGSKA come from the germline V gene (reference sequence). V was shortened by 8 bases and J by 3 bases, with 14 bases between the two germline ends. This CDR3 has 13 amino acids. CDR3 amino acids: CSYSQGPNQPQHF. CDR3 sequence (DNA): TGCAGTTACTCGCAGGGGCCCAATCAGCCCCAGCATTTT.

V gene TRBV9 combines with J gene TRBJ1-1; tentative D call: TRBD1 (5 bases). Per the germline V gene, CDR1 is SGDLS and CDR2 is YYNGEE. The CDR3 is made up of 15 amino acids. V lost 0 bases and J 1 base, leaving 10 bases between the germline ends. CDR3 in amino acids: CASSVGTQENTEAFF. CDR3 bases: TGTGCCAGCAGCGTAGGGACACAGGAGAACACTGAAGCTTTCTTT.

The chain joins TRBV7-6 to TRBJ2-7; D ambiguous. The length of the CDR3 is 14 residues. The V gene lost 10 bases and the J gene lost 3 bases, with 19 bases spanning the gap. Germline values: CDR1 SGHVS, CDR2 FNYEAQ. The CDR3 DNA follows: TGTGCCATACCACCCCCCGGATTAGTCTACGAGCAGTACTTC. It specifies CAIPPPGLVYEQYF.

This clonotype has a count of ten or more. The junction departs from the called germline gene at one end, perhaps through a read error. The J gene is TRBJ1-2, the V gene TRBV5-1; D uncertain. This CDR3 region has 11 residues. From germline, CDR1 is SGHRS and CDR2 YFSETQ. CDR3 nucleotide sequence: TGTGCCAGCAGCTTGGAAGGTGGCTACACCTTC. Its translation is CASSLEGGYTF.

The chain couples TRBV30 to TRBJ2-5, with D perhaps assigned TRBD1 or TRBD2 (5 bases each). Germline V gene sequence: CDR1 GTSNPN, CDR2 SVGIG (reference sequence). The V and J ends lost 4 bases and 4 bases respectively, with 13 bases between them. The CDR3 sequence is 13 residues long. As DNA, the CDR3 is TGTGCCTGGAACGTTCGTGGGGGAGAGACCCAGTACTTC. Translating gives CAWNVRGGETQYF.

This clonotype was picked up many times. The chain carries TRBV20-1 and TRBJ1-5, with unresolved D. The germline V and J ends were trimmed by 3 bases and 6 bases, with 18 bases remaining between them. CDR1 is DFQATT and CDR2 is SNEGSKA in the germline V gene (reference sequence). This CDR3 comprises 15 residues. For the CDR3, the DNA is TGCAGTGCTAGGAGGCGTGCGGGGAGAGGTCAGCCCCAGCATTTT. Its translation is CSARRRAGRGQPQHF.